The 17 T cell receptor beta chains below come from one sample, sequenced in a study of cytomegalovirus exposure and HLA in healthy donors. Assay used: immunoSEQ multiplex PCR; TCRdb lists only in-frame clones, some missing. The sample gives 110,000 to 150,000 clones, 94% of which show up once; over 1.5% is in the top ten. The sequenced sample was PBMCs. The receptors were sampled from a man aged 18-30 years in good health and CMV-seropositive.

The chain couples TRBV2 to TRBJ2-5; weak D call: TRBD2 (5 bases). Trimming cost V 7 bases and J 5 bases, with 11 bases left between them. The germline V gene has CDR1 SNHLY and CDR2 FYNNEI. The CDR3 loop spans 12 amino acids. The CDR3 sequence: CASKRGMETQYF. The CDR3 nucleotides read TGTGCCAGCAAGCGAGGGATGGAGACCCAGTACTTC.

A word on this clone: The same CDR3 arises from other DNA sequences in this sample as well. This chain joins TRBV9 and TRBJ1-2, with unresolved D. CDR1 and CDR2 from the germline V gene are SGDLS and YYNGEE. The V end was cut by 0 bases, the J end by 5 bases, with 11 bases between. The CDR3 consists of 14 residues. This CDR3 reads CASSVGAGSYGYTF. The CDR3 DNA is TGTGCCAGCAGCGTAGGCGCAGGTTCTTATGGCTACACCTTC.

This clone was observed a handful of times. The rearrangement links TRBV2 to TRBJ2-3; 10 nucleotides match TRBD1. V dropped 6 bases and J dropped 5; count of bases not matched to a gene: 5. Germline CDR1 is SNHLY and CDR2 is FYNNEI. The CDR3 is made up of 14 amino acids. Here the CDR3 reads CASSLGQGVDTQYF. The CDR3 DNA is TGTGCCAGCAGCCTAGGACAGGGGGTAGATACGCAGTATTTT.

V gene TRBV7-9 combines with J gene TRBJ2-7, with a tentative D call TRBD2 (6 bases). Trimming shortened V by 4 bases and J by 3 bases, and 7 bases separated the two germline ends. Looked up from germline, CDR1 is SEHNR and CDR2 is FQNEAQ (reference sequence). The CDR3 contains 12 residues. In DNA, the CDR3 is TGTGCCAGCAGCTACGGGGGCTACGAGCAGTACTTC. Translation: CASSYGGYEQYF.

J is TRBJ2-5 and V is TRBV30, with TRBD2 identical over 8 bases. This CDR3 spans 18 amino acids. With 0 bases clipped from V and 1 base from J, the junction kept 13 bases outside the gene matches. Germline V gene lookup returns CDR1 GTSNPN and CDR2 SVGIG (reference sequence). CDR3 amino acids: CAWSVLPFVSGSQETQYF. CDR3 in DNA: TGTGCCTGGAGTGTACTGCCCTTTGTGAGCGGGAGCCAAGAGACCCAGTACTTC.

This sequence joins TRBV27 and TRBJ2-7, with TRBD2 as a possible D gene (5 bases). Germline V gives CDR1 MNHEY, CDR2 SMNVEV (reference sequence). The CDR3 is 15 residues long. V was cut by 8 bases and J by 3 bases, with 20 bases left in between. CDR3 nucleotides: TGTGCCAGCCTCGCGCGCCCTAGCCCCATCTACGAGCAGTACTTC. Its protein is CASLARPSPIYEQYF.

The chain has TRBV5-4 and TRBJ2-1, with a possible D match to TRBD1 (6 bases). Between the trimmed V and J ends, which lost 4 bases and 4 bases, there was a span of 15 bases. Germline CDR1 reads SGHNT; CDR2 reads YYREEE (reference sequence). The CDR3 totals 15 residues. The CDR3 nucleotides are TGTGCCAGCAGCCCAAAGACAGGAATATACAATGAGCAGTTCTTC. Amino acid sequence: CASSPKTGIYNEQFF.

This clone was detected once. The chain couples TRBV5-4 to TRBJ2-7, with 8 bases lining up with TRBD2. J lost 2 bases, V lost 0 bases, and 7 bases had no gene match. CDR1 SGHNT and CDR2 YYREEE come from the germline V gene (reference sequence). The CDR3 consists of 16 residues. The CDR3 nucleotides read TGTGCCAGCAGCTTGGTTGACGGGAGGGAGCCCTACGAGCAGTACTTC. Its protein product is CASSLVDGREPYEQYF. Supplemented by reference TRBV5-4 and TRBJ2-7, the full variable domain reads ETGVTQSPTHLIKTRGQQVTLRCSSQSGHNTVSWYQQALGQGPQFIFQYYREEENGRGNFPPRFSGLQFPNYSSELNVNALELDDSALYLCASSLVDGREPYEQYFGPGTRLTVT.

This clone was observed once. In DNA, the CDR3 is TGCGCCAGCAGCCCTGCGGGACAGGGATACAATGAGCAGTTCTTC. This sequence encodes CASSPAGQGYNEQFF. The chain has TRBV5-1 and TRBJ2-1, with 9 positions matching TRBD1. Germline CDR1 reads SGHRS; CDR2 reads YFSETQ. The CDR3 is 15 residues long. Trimming took 4 bases from V and 4 from J; bases not matched to a gene: 6.

The V call is TRBV5-1, the J call TRBJ2-7; 10 bases fit TRBD1. After removal of 2 bases from V and 3 bases from J, the junction contained 2 bases not matched to a gene. The CDR3 has 14 residues. The germline V gene has CDR1 SGHRS and CDR2 YFSETQ. The CDR3 nucleotides are TGCGCCAGCAGCTTCGGACAGGGGGTCTACGAGCAGTACTTC. As protein: CASSFGQGVYEQYF.

The rearrangement links TRBV4-1 to TRBJ2-1, with D hard to call. Germline V lookup: CDR1 MGHRA, CDR2 YSYEKL. V was trimmed by 0 bases and J by 10 bases, leaving 16 bases between them. This CDR3 has 15 amino acids. The CDR3 region has the DNA TGCGCCAGCAGCCAAGAGAAATCCGGCCCGCGGGAGCAGTTCTTC. Its translation is CASSQEKSGPREQFF.

The genes are TRBV11-2 and TRBJ2-7; TRBD1 might be the D (7 bases). The germline V gene encodes CDR1 SGHAT and CDR2 FQNNGV. V dropped 5 bases and J dropped 2 bases, with 13 bases sitting between them. This CDR3 comprises 14 residues. The CDR3: CASSPTGRPYEQYF. Written as DNA, the CDR3 is TGTGCCAGCAGCCCGACAGGGAGGCCCTACGAGCAGTACTTC.

The chain uses TRBV5-1 and TRBJ2-3, with 9 bases aligning to TRBD2. The ends lost 4 bases at V and 2 bases at J; junction bases unmatched: 8. Germline assignment: CDR1 SGHRS and CDR2 YFSETQ. This CDR3 spans 16 amino acids. The CDR3 nucleotides read TGCGCCAGCAGCCCGCGGGGGGGTCCTCTCACAGATACGCAGTATTTT. Its translation is CASSPRGGPLTDTQYF.

J is TRBJ2-7 and V is TRBV7-2; D gene uncertain. Germline loops: CDR1 SGHTA, CDR2 FQGNSA. This CDR3 is built from 13 residues. V lost 0 bases and J lost 2, with 5 bases in between. CDR3 bases: TGTGCCAGCAGCTTAGCTGGAGCCTACGAGCAGTACTTC. This encodes CASSLAGAYEQYF.

The gene calls are TRBV29-1 and TRBJ2-1; D gene unclear. There are 14 residues in the CDR3. The germline CDR1 and CDR2 sequences are SQVTM and ANQGSEA. V was pared by 1 base and J by 2 bases, with 9 bases between. Here the CDR3 DNA reads TGCAGCGTTGAAGGAGAGAACGCCTACAATGAGCAGTTCTTC. Protein: CSVEGENAYNEQFF.

The CDR3 spells CASSRRGKRGQPQHF. The CDR3 DNA reads TGTGCCAGCTCCCGAAGGGGGAAGCGGGGTCAGCCCCAGCATTTT. J is TRBJ1-5 and V is TRBV18, with D perhaps matching TRBD1 (6 bases). The germline CDR1 and CDR2 sequences are KGHSH and LQKENI. Trimming removed 6 bases at V and 6 bases at J, with 18 bases between. CDR3 length: 15 amino acids.

This chain uses TRBV28 with TRBJ2-3; TRBD2 agrees at 11 bases. After removal of 5 bases from V and 6 bases from J, the junction contained 7 bases not matched to a gene. Germline CDR1 and CDR2: MDHEN and SYDVKM. This CDR3 region has 15 residues. CDR3 nucleotide sequence: TGTGCCAGCAGTCATAGCGGGAGGGCCCGGGATACGCAGTATTTT. Translated: CASSHSGRARDTQYF.